This TCR beta chain is from a study of cytomegalovirus exposure and HLA in healthy donors. Study-wide findings and caveats: Associated with cytomegalovirus, according to the listing, were 150 to 200 TCR beta chains. Most TCR sequences were rare, but some public TCRs occurred in many donors.

CDR3 size: 14 residues. Trimming stripped 1 base from V and 5 bases from J, with 9 bases between. Germline V gene data show CDR1 as SGHVS and CDR2 as FQNEAQ. Profiled with immunoSEQ multiplex PCR; TCRdb holds only in-frame clones, not every one. Of 55,000 to 75,000 clones detected, 80% to 95% appear once; the ten largest clones hold approximately 5.3%. Of note for this clone: Its antigen is as yet unknown.

V is TRBV7-8 and J is TRBJ1-5; D possibly corresponds to TRBD1 (5 bases). The receptor was derived from a man aged 18 to 35 in good health and CMV-seropositive. Sequencing was performed on PBMCs. CDR3 DNA sequence: TGTGCCAGCAGCTTAGTAGGGGCCGATCAGCCCCAGCATTTT. Protein sequence: CASSLVGADQPQHF. The whole variable domain, filled in from reference TRBV7-8 and TRBJ1-5, reads GAGVSQSPRYKVAKRGQDVALRCDPISGHVSLFWYQQALGQGPEFLTYFQNEAQLDKSGLPSDRFFAERPEGSVSTLKIQRTQQEDSAVYLCASSLVGADQPQHFGDGTRLSIL.